The clone carrying this T cell receptor beta chain was seen repeatedly, ten times or more. This CDR3 contains 14 residues. Germline CDR1 and CDR2: DFQATT and SNEGSKA (reference sequence). V was trimmed by 6 bases and J by 1 base, leaving 12 bases between them. The data belong to a study of identical twins. TCRdb ran MiXCR on the 5' RACE reads and lists one entry per CDR3 protein. The sample comprises hundreds of thousands of distinct CDR3 sequences, over 9% of which are singletons, and 1.5% to 2% rests with the top ten. This sample was also put to use in a study of yellow fever vaccine responses in identical twins. This second report adds: It has been reported that, in twins, the vaccine T cell response seemed partly convergent and partly personalized.

This TCR derives from a woman under 30 in good health. This chain connects TRBV20-1 to TRBJ2-2; possibly TRBD1 or TRBD2 for D (5 bases each). Sample: PBMCs. CDR3 sequence (DNA): TGCAGTGCCGATGGGGACGGGAACACCGGGGAGCTGTTTTTT. Its translation: CSADGDGNTGELFF.